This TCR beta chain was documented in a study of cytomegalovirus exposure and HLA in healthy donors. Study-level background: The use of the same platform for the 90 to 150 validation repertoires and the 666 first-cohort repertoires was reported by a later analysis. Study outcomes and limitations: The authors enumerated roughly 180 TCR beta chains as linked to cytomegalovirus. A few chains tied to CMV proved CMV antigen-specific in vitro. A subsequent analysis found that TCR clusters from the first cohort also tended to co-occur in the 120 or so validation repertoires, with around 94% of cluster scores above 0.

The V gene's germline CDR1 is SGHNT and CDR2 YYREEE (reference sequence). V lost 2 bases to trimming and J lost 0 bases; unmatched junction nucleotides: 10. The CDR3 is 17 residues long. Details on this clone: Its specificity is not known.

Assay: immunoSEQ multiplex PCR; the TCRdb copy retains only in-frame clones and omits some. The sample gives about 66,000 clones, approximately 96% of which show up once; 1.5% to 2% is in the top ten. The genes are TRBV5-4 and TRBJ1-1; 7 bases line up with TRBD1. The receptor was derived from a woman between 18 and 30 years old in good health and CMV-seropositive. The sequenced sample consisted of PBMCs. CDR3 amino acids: CASSFSPGQLLNTEAFF. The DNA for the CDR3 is TGTGCCAGCAGCTTTTCCCCGGGACAGCTACTGAACACTGAAGCTTTCTTT.